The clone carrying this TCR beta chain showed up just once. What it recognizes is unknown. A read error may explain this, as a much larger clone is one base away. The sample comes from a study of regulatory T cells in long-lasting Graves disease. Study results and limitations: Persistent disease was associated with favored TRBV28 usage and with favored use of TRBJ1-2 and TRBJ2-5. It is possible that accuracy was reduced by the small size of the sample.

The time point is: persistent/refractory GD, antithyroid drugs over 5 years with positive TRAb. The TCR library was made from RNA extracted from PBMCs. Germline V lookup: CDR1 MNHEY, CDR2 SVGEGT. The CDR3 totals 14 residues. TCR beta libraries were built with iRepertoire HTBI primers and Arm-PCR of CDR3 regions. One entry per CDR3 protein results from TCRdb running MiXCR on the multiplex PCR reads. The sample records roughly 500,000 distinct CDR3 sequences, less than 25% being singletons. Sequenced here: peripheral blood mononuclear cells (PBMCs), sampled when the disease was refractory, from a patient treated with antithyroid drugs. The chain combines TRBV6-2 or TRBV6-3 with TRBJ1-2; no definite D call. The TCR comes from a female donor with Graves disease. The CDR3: CASGYETRVRGYTF. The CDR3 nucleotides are TGTGCCAGCGGTTACGAGACGCGTGTACGAGGCTACACCTTC.